Presented here are 24 T cell receptor beta chains from one specimen sequenced in a study of shared T cell receptors in the human thymus. Method: immunoSEQ multiplex PCR; TCRdb's copy keeps in-frame clones and lacks some. The table lists hundreds of thousands of clones, 70% to 90% of them singletons. These data were also filed under a second study, of human thymus T cells.

Specimen: thymocytes. Receptors were obtained from a boy less than two years old with a congenital heart defect.

The V call is TRBV15, the J call TRBJ2-2, with a weak D call TRBD2 (6 bases). V was cut by 3 bases and J by 9 bases, with 20 bases left in between. CDR3 length equals 16 residues. Germline lookup yields CDR1 LNHNV and CDR2 YYDKDF (reference sequence). CDR3 DNA sequence: TGTGCCACCAGCAGTCGGACTAACCTTCAGGTCCGGGAGCTGTTTTTT. This sequence encodes CATSSRTNLQVRELFF. The complete variable domain, with remaining parts taken from reference TRBV15 and TRBJ2-2, reads DAMVIQNPRYQVTQFGKPVTLSCSQTLNHNVMYWYQQKSSQAPKLLFHYYDKDFNNEADTPDNFQSRRPNTSFCFLDIRSPGLGDTAMYLCATSSRTNLQVRELFFGEGSRLTVL.

This clone was observed once. The chain uses TRBV14 and TRBJ1-2, with a possible D match to TRBD1 (6 bases). The CDR3 runs 15 residues. V lost 2 bases and J 5 bases, leaving 15 bases between the germline ends. CDR1 is SGHDN and CDR2 is FVKESK in the germline V gene. CDR3 protein: CASSQQDRQEYGYTF. DNA for the CDR3: TGTGCCAGCAGCCAACAAGATCGACAGGAGTATGGCTACACCTTC. The full variable domain, with the rest looked up from reference TRBV14 and TRBJ1-2, is EAGVTQFPSHSVIEKGQTVTLRCDPISGHDNLYWYRRVMGKEIKFLLHFVKESKQDESGMPNNRFLAERTGGTYSTLKVQPAELEDSGVYFCASSQQDRQEYGYTFGSGTRLTVV.

The V and J genes are TRBV7-6 and TRBJ2-3; 8 bases line up with TRBD1. The V segment lost 5 bases and the J segment 1 base; nucleotides outside the gene matches: 17. CDR1 SGHVS and CDR2 FNYEAQ come from the germline V gene. The CDR3 sequence is 19 residues long. The DNA of the CDR3 is TGTGCCAGCAGCCGCGCTAAATGGACAGGGATTAAGGGCACAGATACGCAGTATTTT. This codes for CASSRAKWTGIKGTDTQYF.

V gene TRBV15 combines with J gene TRBJ2-7; 7 bases match TRBD2. The V segment lost 1 base and the J segment 0 bases; nucleotides outside the gene matches: 3. Germline V lookup: CDR1 LNHNV, CDR2 YYDKDF (reference sequence). The CDR3 runs 15 residues. DNA for the CDR3: TGTGCCACCAGCAGAGCTGGCGGGAGCTCCTACGAGCAGTACTTC. Translated, it gives CATSRAGGSSYEQYF.

The chain links TRBV30 to TRBJ2-1; 11 bases line up with TRBD2. V dropped 4 bases and J dropped 6; count of bases not matched to a gene: 5. In germline, CDR1 is GTSNPN, CDR2 SVGIG (reference sequence). The CDR3 has 14 residues. The CDR3 reads CAWTPSGRTNEQFF. For the CDR3, the DNA is TGTGCCTGGACCCCTAGCGGGAGGACCAATGAGCAGTTCTTC.

The CDR3, as DNA: TGTGCCAGTAGCCTCACTAGAGGGGGAGAGGGCTACGAGCAGTACTTC. Protein sequence: CASSLTRGGEGYEQYF. The chain couples TRBV19 to TRBJ2-7; tentatively, D is TRBD1 (6 bases). Germline V gene lookup returns CDR1 LNHDA and CDR2 SQIVND (reference sequence). The CDR3 covers 16 residues. V was trimmed by 6 bases and J by 3 bases, leaving 21 bases between them.

This chain joins TRBV6-4 and TRBJ2-3, with 7 bases lining up with TRBD2. Trimming at V came to 0 bases and at J to 7 bases, leaving 13 bases not matched to a gene. The CDR3 consists of 17 residues. CDR1 and CDR2 (germline): MRHNA, SNTAGT. Here the CDR3 reads CASSDSPSGRGSNTQYF. The CDR3 DNA sequence: TGTGCCAGCAGTGACTCCCCTAGCGGCAGAGGTTCGAATACGCAGTATTTT.

This rearrangement joins TRBV19 to TRBJ2-5; 7 bases are shared with TRBD2. The germline gives CDR1 LNHDA, CDR2 SQIVND (reference sequence). The CDR3 is 15 residues long. V was clipped by 8 bases and J by 0 bases; unmatched bases: 9. The CDR3 region is CASVSSGENQETQYF. The CDR3 DNA sequence: TGTGCCAGTGTTTCTAGCGGAGAAAACCAAGAGACCCAGTACTTC. Based on the CDR3 plus reference TRBV19 and TRBJ2-5, the full variable domain is DGGITQSPKYLFRKEGQNVTLSCEQNLNHDAMYWYRQDPGQGLRLIYYSQIVNDFQKGDIAEGYSVSREKKESFPLTVTSAQKNPTAFYLCASVSSGENQETQYFGPGTRLLVL.

The chain has TRBV30 and TRBJ1-2; D may be TRBD1 (6 bases). Germline V gives CDR1 GTSNPN, CDR2 SVGIG (reference sequence). The V end was cut by 3 bases, the J end by 6 bases, with 17 bases between. The CDR3 totals 14 residues. The CDR3 sequence is CAWRDQGWAHGYTF. DNA for the CDR3: TGTGCCTGGAGAGACCAGGGGTGGGCACATGGCTACACCTTC.

V and J are TRBV27 and TRBJ2-1, with 7 nucleotides matching TRBD2. The CDR3 is 15 amino acids. V shed 6 bases and J 10 bases; nucleotides not matched to a gene: 15. Germline V CDR1 and CDR2: MNHEY, SMNVEV (reference sequence). CDR3 amino acids: CASSPVARVGGEQFF. As DNA, the CDR3 is TGTGCCAGCAGCCCGGTCGCCAGGGTGGGAGGGGAGCAGTTCTTC.

The sample holds a few counts of this clone. The chain joins TRBV10-3 to TRBJ1-3, with TRBD1 identical over 9 bases. V dropped 4 bases and J dropped 7; count of bases not matched to a gene: 11. The CDR3 consists of 16 residues. Germline V gene data show CDR1 as ENHRY and CDR2 as SYGVKD. The CDR3 region has the DNA TGTGCCATCAGTGCTGAGGGACAGGGTTCCGGGAACACCATATATTTT. Its protein product is CAISAEGQGSGNTIYF.

This clone was recorded only once. The chain couples TRBV5-5 to TRBJ2-3; the match to TRBD2 covers 8 bases. Germline CDR1 reads SGHKS; CDR2 reads YYEKEE (reference sequence). This CDR3 region has 17 residues. J lost 3 bases, V lost 1 base, and 10 bases had no gene match. The CDR3 DNA is TGTGCCAGCAGCTTGCAGCGGGAGAGGTTTAGGACAGATACGCAGTATTTT. Translation: CASSLQRERFRTDTQYF.

This rearrangement joins TRBV19 to TRBJ2-1; 11 bases are shared with TRBD2. The CDR3 consists of 14 residues. With 10 bases clipped from V and 5 bases from J, the junction kept 7 bases outside the gene matches. Germline CDR1 is LNHDA and CDR2 is SQIVND (reference sequence). The CDR3 DNA is TGTGCCACTTCGACTAGCGGGAAGGACAATGAGCAGTTCTTC. Translated, it gives CATSTSGKDNEQFF.

This chain uses TRBV7-9 with TRBJ2-7; 14 bases align to TRBD2. The trim removed 3 bases at V and 4 bases at J, leaving 8 bases unmatched. Germline CDR1 SEHNR, CDR2 FQNEAQ (reference sequence). The CDR3 loop spans 17 amino acids. CDR3 DNA sequence: TGTGCCAGCAGCTTCCACGGGACTAGCGGGAGTGGGTACGAGCAGTACTTC. Encoded protein: CASSFHGTSGSGYEQYF.

This chain links TRBV4-3 with TRBJ2-2; TRBD2 agrees at 12 bases. Trimming at V came to 4 bases and at J to 2 bases, leaving 11 bases not matched to a gene. The CDR3 is 19 residues long. CDR1 and CDR2 from the germline V gene are LGHNA and YSLEER. The CDR3 loop is CASSPRRTSGKFNTGELFF. Here the CDR3 DNA reads TGCGCCAGCAGCCCCCGCCGGACTAGCGGGAAATTTAACACCGGGGAGCTGTTTTTT.

The genes are TRBV5-4 and TRBJ2-7; 8 nucleotides agree with TRBD1. Germline CDR1 reads SGHNT; CDR2 reads YYREEE (reference sequence). CDR3 size: 14 residues. With V trimmed by 4 bases and J by 5 bases, 8 bases remained unmatched. As DNA, the CDR3 is TGTGCCAGCAGCCCCCCCGACAGGGGCGACGAGCAGTACTTC. Protein product: CASSPPDRGDEQYF.

The chain combines TRBV30 with TRBJ2-1; 8 bases align to TRBD2. With V trimmed by 0 bases and J by 3 bases, 7 bases remained unmatched. CDR1 and CDR2 (germline): GTSNPN, SVGIG (reference sequence). The CDR3 sequence is 16 residues long. CDR3 residues: CAWSVFRLANYNEQFF. CDR3 bases: TGTGCCTGGAGTGTATTCAGACTAGCGAACTACAATGAGCAGTTCTTC.

The J gene is TRBJ2-7, the V gene TRBV14, with a weak D call TRBD2 (5 bases). CDR3 size: 14 residues. Germline assignment: CDR1 SGHDN and CDR2 FVKESK. Deletions cut 5 bases from V and 2 bases from J, with 13 bases between. CDR3 residues: CASSVRVGTYEQYF. DNA for the CDR3: TGTGCCAGCAGCGTAAGGGTCGGGACCTACGAGCAGTACTTC.

The chain joins TRBV28 to TRBJ2-2; TRBD1 might be the D (6 bases). CDR3 length equals 12 residues. V was trimmed by 10 bases and J by 5 bases, leaving 11 bases between them. Per the germline V gene, CDR1 is MDHEN and CDR2 is SYDVKM. CDR3 bases: TGTGCCACGAATCAGGGGACCGGGGAGCTGTTTTTT. Its translation: CATNQGTGELFF.

This sequence joins TRBV4-3 and TRBJ2-5, with a tentative D call TRBD1 (5 bases). The CDR3 runs to 15 residues. CDR1 and CDR2 from the germline V gene are LGHNA and YSLEER. Between the trimmed V and J ends, which lost 1 base and 0 bases, there was a span of 9 bases. The CDR3 protein is CASSQGETDQETQYF. As DNA, the CDR3 is TGCGCCAGCAGCCAAGGAGAGACAGACCAAGAGACCCAGTACTTC.

This chain links TRBV7-9 with TRBJ2-5; tentatively, D is TRBD1 (5 bases). CDR3 length: 14 amino acids. V lost 6 bases, J lost 1 base, and 12 bases lay in between. CDR1 and CDR2 from the germline V gene are SEHNR and FQNEAQ (reference sequence). The CDR3 nucleotides read TGTGCCAGCAGTCTCGTTGGGGCCCAAGAGACCCAGTACTTC. Translating gives CASSLVGAQETQYF.

The table lists this clone with a count of one. The J gene is TRBJ2-1, the V gene TRBV27; 8 bases are a match to TRBD2. CDR3 length equals 18 residues. Germline values: CDR1 MNHEY, CDR2 SMNVEV (reference sequence). Trimming cost V 3 bases and J 5 bases; bases outside gene matches: 15. CDR3 protein: CASSFSRLAGRIHNEQFF. CDR3 sequence (DNA): TGTGCCAGCAGTTTTTCCCGGCTAGCGGGTAGGATCCACAATGAGCAGTTCTTC.

The chain couples TRBV30 to TRBJ2-1; D ambiguous. The CDR3 extends over 13 amino acids. Germline CDR1 reads GTSNPN; CDR2 reads SVGIG (reference sequence). Trimming took 3 bases from V and 8 from J, leaving 14 bases between them. The CDR3 DNA follows: TGTGCCTGGAGCTTAACCATAGCCGATGAGCAGTTCTTC. Translation gives CAWSLTIADEQFF.

The J gene is TRBJ2-1, the V gene TRBV7-8; TRBD2 matches 9 bases. The CDR3 runs to 15 residues. Germline V gene data show CDR1 as SGHVS and CDR2 as FQNEAQ. Trimming cost V 1 base and J 6 bases; bases outside gene matches: 4. In DNA, the CDR3 is TGTGCCAGCAGCTTAGTGGCTAGCGGGACCAATGAGCAGTTCTTC. Translating gives CASSLVASGTNEQFF. Full variable domain (outside the CDR3, taken from reference TRBV7-8 and TRBJ2-1): GAGVSQSPRYKVAKRGQDVALRCDPISGHVSLFWYQQALGQGPEFLTYFQNEAQLDKSGLPSDRFFAERPEGSVSTLKIQRTQQEDSAVYLCASSLVASGTNEQFFGPGTRLTVL.